This is a list of T cell receptor beta chains from one sample in a study of cytomegalovirus exposure and HLA in healthy donors. Repertoires were generated with immunoSEQ multiplex PCR, while TCRdb's copy carries only in-frame clones and drops some. The table lists about 130,000 clones, over 60% of them singletons. Sequences were obtained from PBMCs. The receptor set was obtained from a man aged 25 to 45 in good health and CMV-seronegative. Both conserved end residues are trimmed from each CDR3. Each record gives: V gene, J gene, clone size, CDR3 protein. Clone size is not always given. Where it is, it says once, few, many or a class for expanded clones.

V gene: TRBV19
J gene: TRBJ2-3
clone size: NA
CDR3 protein: ASSIRGGSPDTQY

V gene: TRBV11-1
J gene: TRBJ2-1
clone size: NA
CDR3 protein: ASSLVGRASYNEQF

V gene: TRBV5-1
J gene: TRBJ2-1
clone size: once
CDR3 protein: ASSLGLADNEQF

V gene: TRBV12-5
J gene: TRBJ1-1
clone size: NA
CDR3 protein: ASGAGGTGAEAF

V gene: TRBV6-1
J gene: TRBJ2-7
clone size: NA
CDR3 protein: ASSSRGGQGAEQY

V gene: TRBV19
J gene: TRBJ1-5
clone size: NA
CDR3 protein: ASSIYKNQPQH

V gene: TRBV15
J gene: TRBJ2-5
clone size: NA
CDR3 protein: ATSRDRHGQETQY

V gene: TRBV29-1
J gene: TRBJ1-2
clone size: NA
CDR3 protein: SAGQANYGYT

V gene: TRBV5-1
J gene: TRBJ2-2
clone size: NA
CDR3 protein: ASSEGLNTGELF

V gene: TRBV9
J gene: TRBJ2-1
clone size: NA
CDR3 protein: ASSVDSGRVESSYNEQF

V gene: TRBV7-2
J gene: TRBJ2-7
clone size: NA
CDR3 protein: ASSPGLAVKLEQY

V gene: TRBV7-8
J gene: TRBJ2-3
clone size: NA
CDR3 protein: ASSSRGDTQY

V gene: TRBV11-2
J gene: TRBJ2-2
clone size: NA
CDR3 protein: ASSLSGGGGVGELF

V gene: TRBV5-1
J gene: TRBJ2-2
clone size: NA
CDR3 protein: ASSILNTGELF

V gene: TRBV5-1
J gene: TRBJ2-1
clone size: NA
CDR3 protein: ASSLSRDNEQF

V gene: TRBV4-1
J gene: TRBJ2-1
clone size: NA
CDR3 protein: ASSHTGTGGNNEQF

V gene: TRBV7-9
J gene: TRBJ1-2
clone size: NA
CDR3 protein: SSSLSQGIYGYT

V gene: TRBV5-1
J gene: TRBJ2-3
clone size: NA
CDR3 protein: ASSLARMGGGSGTDTQY

V gene: TRBV4-1
J gene: TRBJ2-3
clone size: NA
CDR3 protein: ASSLRPGTSGRAGTDTQY

V gene: TRBV30
J gene: TRBJ2-7
clone size: NA
CDR3 protein: AWRRQGANEQY

V gene: TRBV11-2
J gene: TRBJ2-3
clone size: NA
CDR3 protein: ASSLGGSDTQY

V gene: TRBV9
J gene: TRBJ2-7
clone size: NA
CDR3 protein: ASSPRGSGNSYEQY

V gene: TRBV6-1
J gene: TRBJ2-7
clone size: NA
CDR3 protein: ASSLVSGNSYEQY

V gene: TRBV6-8
J gene: TRBJ2-5
clone size: NA
CDR3 protein: ASSSGTSGRPGETQY

V gene: TRBV9
J gene: TRBJ2-3
clone size: NA
CDR3 protein: ASSVGVGGTDTQY

V gene: TRBV7-9
J gene: TRBJ1-5
clone size: NA
CDR3 protein: ASSFAGSANSNQPQH

V gene: TRBV6-5
J gene: TRBJ1-1
clone size: few
CDR3 protein: ASSYGGGGMNTEAF

V gene: TRBV6-1
J gene: TRBJ2-5
clone size: NA
CDR3 protein: ASSEAPPGRGTEETQY

V gene: TRBV19
J gene: TRBJ2-6
clone size: NA
CDR3 protein: ASRGGGSGANVLT

V gene: TRBV21-1
J gene: TRBJ2-5
clone size: NA
CDR3 protein: ASSKVTGTGETQY

V gene: TRBV5-1
J gene: TRBJ2-7
clone size: once
CDR3 protein: ASSLFGVGRVAGGIGEQY

V gene: TRBV27
J gene: TRBJ2-3
clone size: NA
CDR3 protein: ASRDRGPREGGTQY

V gene: TRBV9
J gene: TRBJ2-3
clone size: NA
CDR3 protein: ASSVTGSTDTQY

V gene: TRBV5-1
J gene: TRBJ2-1
clone size: NA
CDR3 protein: ASSGLAGGGNEQF

V gene: TRBV29-1
J gene: TRBJ2-1
clone size: once
CDR3 protein: SGAWGQADNEQF

V gene: TRBV10-1
J gene: TRBJ2-3
clone size: NA
CDR3 protein: ASSEFVGGTDTQY

V gene: TRBV19
J gene: TRBJ1-5
clone size: few
CDR3 protein: ASSTWAGVNQPQH

V gene: TRBV2
J gene: TRBJ2-7
clone size: NA
CDR3 protein: ASSKQGAGPYEQY

V gene: TRBV25-1
J gene: TRBJ1-4
clone size: NA
CDR3 protein: ASSGDRADEKLF

V gene: TRBV2
J gene: TRBJ1-4
clone size: NA
CDR3 protein: ASRDRVSGTNEKLF

V gene: TRBV25-1
J gene: TRBJ1-1
clone size: few
CDR3 protein: ASSDLQGSFAEAF

V gene: TRBV5-4
J gene: TRBJ2-3
clone size: NA
CDR3 protein: ASSLRAGPRTDTQY

V gene: TRBV5-5
J gene: TRBJ2-7
clone size: NA
CDR3 protein: ASSLVRGGYEQY

V gene: TRBV1
J gene: TRBJ1-5
clone size: NA
CDR3 protein: TSSPPGKSNQPQH

V gene: TRBV7-3
J gene: TRBJ2-3
clone size: NA
CDR3 protein: ASSPGLVVTDTQY

V gene: TRBV7-2
J gene: TRBJ1-2
clone size: NA
CDR3 protein: ASSPPGTAGYT

V gene: TRBV9
J gene: TRBJ1-1
clone size: few
CDR3 protein: ASSVDPGGALNTEAF

V gene: TRBV28
J gene: TRBJ2-1
clone size: NA
CDR3 protein: ASSLTRHGTSGPYNEQF

V gene: TRBV2
J gene: TRBJ1-4
clone size: few
CDR3 protein: ASSGQLYRAESEKLF

V gene: TRBV7-3
J gene: TRBJ2-3
clone size: NA
CDR3 protein: ASSPGLAGSTDTQY

V gene: TRBV11-3
J gene: TRBJ2-7
clone size: NA
CDR3 protein: ASSSTGTSGRAFGYEQY

V gene: TRBV11-2
J gene: TRBJ1-5
clone size: once
CDR3 protein: ASSPTGGGQPQH

V gene: TRBV5-4
J gene: TRBJ2-5
clone size: few
CDR3 protein: ASSLAGTGLWETQY